Following are 8 T cell receptor beta chains from one sample sequenced in a study of blood T cells in healthy people across ages (dated by TCRdb to 2015 to 2017). The library was built by means of 5' RACE. The instrument given in TCRdb is Illumina HiSeq 2500. A second PCR of about 7 to 12 cycles was run with a J-beta primer mix and a sample-barcoded 5' primer. Using fastp at Q25 and MiXCR, TCRdb reprocessed the public reads and kept productive beta chains. One record per CDR3 amino acid sequence lists the most common genes and DNA. The sample includes about a million distinct CDR3 sequences, with roughly half observed a single time. In total, the top ten clones hold about a fifth of the sample. The sample taken for sequencing was blood. Source of these receptors: a woman aged 60-75 years in good health.

This chain uses TRBV4-2 with TRBJ2-1; TRBD2 matches at 7 bases. CDR3 size: 15 residues. CDR1 and CDR2 from the germline V gene are LGHNA and YNFKEQ. After removal of 7 bases from V and 6 bases from J, the junction contained 12 bases not matched to a gene. This CDR3 is CASTQSAGETNEQFF. The DNA of the CDR3 is TGTGCCAGCACCCAGTCGGCGGGAGAAACCAATGAGCAGTTCTTC.

Points on this clonotype: A much larger clone differs by one base, so this may be a read error. This sequence joins TRBV7-3 and TRBJ2-4; maybe TRBD2 (6 bases). The CDR3 covers 15 residues. Between the trimmed V and J ends, which lost 5 bases and 13 bases, there was a span of 24 bases. Germline V gene lookup returns CDR1 SGHTA and CDR2 FQGTGA. DNA for the CDR3: TGTGCCAGCAGCCAGGGCGGCCTAGCGTACAATGAGCAGTACTTC. Encoded protein: CASSQGGLAYNEQYF.

This clonotype turned up a few times. This chain links TRBV25-1 with TRBJ1-1, with 10 nucleotides matching TRBD1. Per germline, CDR1 MGHDK and CDR2 SYGVNS. Losses at the gene ends were 2 bases for V and 3 bases for J; bases not matched to a gene: 3. This CDR3 region has 15 residues. CDR3: CASSEPGTGDTEAFF. In DNA form, the CDR3 reads TGTGCCAGCAGTGAACCCGGGACAGGGGACACTGAAGCTTTCTTT.

The chain couples TRBV6-1 to TRBJ2-7; 12 bases are a match to TRBD2. J lost 2 bases, V lost 4 bases, and 9 bases had no gene match. The CDR3 loop spans 17 amino acids. CDR1 is MNHNS and CDR2 is SASEGT in the germline V gene. The CDR3 region is CASSGLRLAGATYEQYF. The CDR3 DNA is TGTGCCAGCAGTGGGTTGAGACTAGCGGGAGCCACCTACGAGCAGTACTTC.

This clonotype was detected only a few times. Mismatch with germline at one junction end may stem from a read error. The chain couples TRBV3-1 to TRBJ1-5; 7 bases align to TRBD1. This CDR3 is 15 amino acids long. Germline assignment: CDR1 LGHDT and CDR2 YNNKEL (reference sequence). The CDR3 nucleotides read TGTGCCAACAGCCAAGGCAAGCGGACAGGTCAGCCCCAGCATTTT. Protein: CANSQGKRTGQPQHF.

The genes are TRBV20-1 and TRBJ2-7; D is unresolved. The CDR3 runs to 13 residues. V was clipped by 1 base and J by 2 bases, with 9 bases between them. Looked up from germline, CDR1 is DFQATT and CDR2 is SNEGSKA (reference sequence). The CDR3 DNA reads TGCAGTGCTAGAGGGCTCATTGCCTACGAGCAGTACTTC. This codes for CSARGLIAYEQYF.

Comments on this clonotype: The junction differs from germline at one of its ends, possibly a read error. The chain links TRBV7-9 to TRBJ2-3, with a tentative D call TRBD2 (5 bases). CDR3 length: 14 residues. Germline lookup yields CDR1 SEHNR and CDR2 FQNEAQ (reference sequence). The CDR3 coding sequence is TGTGCCAGCAGCCCGGCATCTAGCACAGATACGCTGTATTTT. Protein product: CASSPASSTDTLYF. Full variable domain (missing parts from reference TRBV7-9 and TRBJ2-3): DTGVSQNPRHKITKRGQNVTFRCDPISEHNRLYWYRQTLGQGPEFLTYFQNEAQLEKSRLLSDRFSAERPKGSFSTLEIQRTEQGDSAMYLCASSPASSTDTLYFGPGTRLTVL.

The chain has TRBV7-3 and TRBJ2-5; 10 bases line up with TRBD2. The CDR3 runs 17 residues. Germline CDR1 reads SGHTA; CDR2 reads FQGTGA. V was clipped by 5 bases and J by 4 bases; unmatched bases: 13. The CDR3, as DNA: TGTGCCAGCAGCCTACGCCCCCAGCGGGAGGGAGGAGAGACCCAGTACTTC. The encoded protein is CASSLRPQREGGETQYF.